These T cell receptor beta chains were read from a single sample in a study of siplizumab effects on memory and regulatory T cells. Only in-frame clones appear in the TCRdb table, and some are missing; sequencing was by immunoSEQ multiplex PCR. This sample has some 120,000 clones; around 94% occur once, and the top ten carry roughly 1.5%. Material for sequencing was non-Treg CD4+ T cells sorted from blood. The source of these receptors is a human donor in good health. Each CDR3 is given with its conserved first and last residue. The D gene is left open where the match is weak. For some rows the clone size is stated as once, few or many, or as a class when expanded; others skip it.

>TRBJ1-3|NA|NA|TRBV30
CAWSPRGFSGNTIYF
TGTGCCTGGAGCCCACGGGGTTTCTCTGGAAACACCATATATTTT
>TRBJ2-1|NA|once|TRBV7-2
CASSLGQKAHNEQFF
TGTGCCAGCAGCTTGGGACAAAAGGCCCACAATGAGCAGTTCTTC
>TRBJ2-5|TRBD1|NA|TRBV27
CASSSRQGGETQYF
TGTGCCAGCAGTTCACGACAGGGCGGTGAGACCCAGTACTTC
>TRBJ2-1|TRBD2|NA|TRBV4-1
CASSQPGLAGGPNEQFF
TGCGCCAGCAGCCAGCCGGGACTAGCGGGAGGTCCCAATGAGCAGTTCTTC
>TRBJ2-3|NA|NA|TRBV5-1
CASSLLSRASTDTQYF
TGCGCCAGCAGCTTGCTCTCGAGGGCTAGCACAGATACGCAGTATTTT
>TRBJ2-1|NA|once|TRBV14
CASSQDWNGLSGEQFF
TGTGCCAGCAGCCAAGATTGGAACGGGTTGAGCGGTGAGCAGTTCTTC
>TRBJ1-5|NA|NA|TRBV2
CASNFEGHLNQPQHF
TGTGCCAGCAACTTTGAAGGACACCTTAATCAGCCCCAGCATTTT
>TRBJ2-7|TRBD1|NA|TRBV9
CASSPQTGASLSYEQYF
TGTGCCAGCAGCCCCCAGACAGGGGCCTCACTTTCCTACGAGCAGTACTTC
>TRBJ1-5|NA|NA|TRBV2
CASSDSKPQHF
TGTGCCAGCAGTGATAGTAAGCCCCAGCATTTT
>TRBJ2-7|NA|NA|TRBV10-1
CASSAPPREYRSYEQYF
TGCGCCAGCAGTGCCCCTCCAAGGGAATATCGGTCCTACGAGCAGTACTTC
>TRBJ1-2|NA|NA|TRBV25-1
CASSEVGGVNGYTF
TGTGCCAGCAGTGAAGTCGGAGGGGTTAATGGCTACACCTTC
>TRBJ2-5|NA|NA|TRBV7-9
CASTSGGGQETQYF
TGTGCCAGCACCTCAGGGGGGGGTCAAGAGACCCAGTACTTC
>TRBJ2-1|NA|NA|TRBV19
CASSMMTRPHYNEQFF
TGTGCCAGTAGTATGATGACTCGTCCCCACTACAATGAGCAGTTCTTC
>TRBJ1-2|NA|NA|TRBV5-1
CASSLLVGNYGYTF
TGCGCCAGCAGCTTGTTGGTAGGAAACTATGGCTACACCTTC
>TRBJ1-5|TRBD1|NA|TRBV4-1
CASSQPRQGTDQPQHF
TGCGCCAGCAGCCAACCACGACAGGGGACGGATCAGCCCCAGCATTTT
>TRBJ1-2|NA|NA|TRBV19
CASSTPTGPQYGYTF
TGTGCCAGTAGTACGCCTACAGGTCCCCAATATGGCTACACCTTC
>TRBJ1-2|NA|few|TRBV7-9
CASSLYPRDGYTF
TGTGCCAGCAGCTTATACCCGAGGGACGGCTACACCTTC
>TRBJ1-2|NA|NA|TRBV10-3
CAISQDRLSVGYTF
TGTGCCATCAGCCAAGACAGGTTGAGTGTAGGCTACACCTTC
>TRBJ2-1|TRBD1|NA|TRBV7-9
CASSTHVGQGANNEQFF
TGTGCCAGCAGCACACATGTTGGACAGGGGGCGAACAATGAGCAGTTCTTC
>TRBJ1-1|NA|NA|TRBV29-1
CSVLLQGSTEAFF
TGCAGCGTCCTCCTCCAGGGGAGCACTGAAGCTTTCTTT
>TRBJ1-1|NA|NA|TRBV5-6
CASSGVGGVTEAFF
TGTGCCAGCAGCGGGGTAGGTGGGGTCACTGAAGCTTTCTTT
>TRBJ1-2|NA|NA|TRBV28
CASRPPGYGYTF
TGTGCCAGCAGACCACCAGGGTATGGCTACACCTTC
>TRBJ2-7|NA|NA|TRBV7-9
CASSLAGALTERDEQYF
TGTGCCAGCAGCTTAGCGGGGGCACTCACTGAGAGGGACGAGCAGTACTTC
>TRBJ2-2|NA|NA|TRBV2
CASSGLGYAGELFF
TGTGCCAGCAGTGGTTTGGGGTATGCCGGGGAGCTGTTTTTT